Here is one T cell receptor (beta chain) with its context. Time point indicated: persistent/refractory GD, antithyroid drugs over 5 years with positive TRAb. Generation of the TCR library employed RNA extracted from PBMCs. Investigators prepared the TCR beta libraries by applying iRepertoire HTBI primers and Arm-PCR of CDR3 regions. Each CDR3 protein gets one entry after TCRdb re-called the multiplex PCR reads with MiXCR. The sample has approximately 380,000 distinct CDR3 sequences, around 21% seen once. From germline, CDR1 is DFQATT and CDR2 SNEGSKA (reference sequence). The V and J ends lost 5 bases and 4 bases, in that order; junction bases with no gene match: 14. The CDR3 runs 16 residues. The sample is drawn from a study of regulatory T cells in long-lasting Graves disease.

Here the sequenced sample was peripheral blood mononuclear cells (PBMCs), taken when the disease was refractory, from a patient treated with antithyroid drugs. The source is a female donor with Graves disease. V and J are TRBV20-1 and TRBJ1-2; 9 bases line up with TRBD1. CDR3 protein: CSAGPLKQGAVYGYTF. Here the CDR3 DNA reads TGCAGTGCTGGTCCGCTGAAACAGGGGGCAGTCTATGGCTACACCTTC.